This T cell receptor beta chain was recovered during a study of human thymus T cells. Study results and caveats: A high degree of thymic repertoire overlap among unrelated individuals was reported in related research. Thymic as well as blood repertoires seemed to favor certain V and J genes unevenly.

The CDR3 is made up of 16 amino acids. Trimming at V came to 4 bases and at J to 7 bases, leaving 10 bases not matched to a gene. Germline CDR1 reads LGHNT; CDR2 reads FRNRAP. The assay was immunoSEQ multiplex PCR, and TCRdb's table has in-frame clones only and misses some. The table has fewer than 90,000 clones, 90% to 98% seen once; the top ten hold roughly 0.03%. Thymus specimens were resections from corrective heart surgery. Donor material was obtained from healthy Finnish infants undergoing corrective surgery for congenital heart defects. Comment on this clone: Its antigen remains unknown.

Sequencing was carried out using thymus tissue. The sequence was collected from a boy under two years old with a congenital heart defect but otherwise immunologically healthy. V is TRBV12-5 and J is TRBJ1-6, with 7 bases that match TRBD1. This CDR3 is CASGSSQGPFNSPLHF. CDR3 coding DNA: TGTGCTAGTGGTTCATCACAGGGGCCCTTCAATTCACCCCTCCACTTT.